The 5 T cell receptor beta chains in this list originate from one sample, sequenced in a study of T cells in tuberculosis. Produced via immunoSEQ multiplex PCR; TCRdb's table is partial and in-frame only. The sample yields 38,000 or so clones, approximately 95% seen once. Sequences were obtained from PBMCs. Source of these receptors: a donor between 10 and 29 years old with latent tuberculosis or without tuberculosis infection.

V usage is TRBV10-3 and J usage is TRBJ2-7, with TRBD1 identical over 11 bases. CDR3 length: 14 amino acids. The germline V gene has CDR1 ENHRY and CDR2 SYGVKD. Unmatched junction bases numbered 2, after V lost 7 bases and J lost 0 bases. The CDR3 DNA is TGTGCCATCAAAGGACAGGGGGCCTCCTACGAGCAGTACTTC. Encoded protein: CAIKGQGASYEQYF.

The table lists this clone with a count of one. V usage is TRBV30 and J usage is TRBJ1-3, with 7 nucleotides matching TRBD1. Germline loops: CDR1 GTSNPN, CDR2 SVGIG (reference sequence). The CDR3 is 15 amino acids. Trimming at V came to 5 bases and at J to 5 bases, leaving 12 bases not matched to a gene. CDR3 DNA sequence: TGTGCCTGGTTCCAAAGGGGACAGTCAAGAAACACCATATATTTT. The encoded protein is CAWFQRGQSRNTIYF.

The rearrangement links TRBV6-6 to TRBJ1-4; 9 nucleotides align to TRBD1. This CDR3 has 15 amino acids. From germline, CDR1 is MNHNY and CDR2 SVGAGI (reference sequence). Trimming at V came to 6 bases and at J to 6 bases, leaving 8 bases not matched to a gene. The CDR3 region is CASRTTGGSYEKLFF. CDR3 nucleotides: TGTGCCAGCAGGACGACAGGGGGATCGTATGAAAAACTGTTTTTT.

The V and J genes are TRBV6-5 and TRBJ1-1, with TRBD1 matching 7 bases. CDR3 length equals 13 residues. Germline assignment: CDR1 MNHEY and CDR2 SVGAGI. Losses at the gene ends were 2 bases for V and 7 bases for J; bases not matched to a gene: 4. The CDR3 nucleotides read TGTGCCAGCAGTTACGGAGGGGGCGATGAAGCTTTCTTT. Amino acids: CASSYGGGDEAFF.

The CDR3 region is CASSLDPGPYNEQFF. In DNA, the CDR3 is TGTGCCAGCAGCTTAGACCCGGGTCCCTACAATGAGCAGTTCTTC. The chain employs TRBV7-2 and TRBJ2-1; no firm D call. The CDR3 is made up of 15 amino acids. The ends were cut back, 1 base at V and 2 bases at J, with 9 bases in the middle. CDR1 SGHTA and CDR2 FQGNSA come from the germline V gene.